This T cell receptor beta chain was recovered during a study of shared clonotypes between healthy human individuals. This CDR3 has 15 amino acids. The V gene's germline CDR1 is SGHAT and CDR2 FQNNGV. V lost 1 base and J lost 1, with 10 bases in between. Caucasian adults residing in Nashville, Tennessee made up all the donors. Repertoires were generated with immunoSEQ multiplex PCR, while TCRdb's copy carries only in-frame clones and drops some. The data hold some 1.4 million clones, with roughly 96% observed a single time. Study results and limitations: Relative to their counterparts shared across all four donors, non-shared clonotypes exhibited diminished generation probabilities. Naive subsets generally had larger estimated richness than memory subsets.

Note on this clone: Its antigen remains unidentified.

This clonotype was obtained from a man aged 25-45 years in good health. The gene calls are TRBV11-2 and TRBJ1-1; D is unresolved. Sequencing was performed on naive CD4+ T cells sorted from blood. Subset specified: CD45RA+ positively selected. The CDR3 nucleotides read TGTGCCAGCAGCTTAGTTTCAGTGCGGAACACTGAAGCTTTCTTT. Encoded protein: CASSLVSVRNTEAFF.